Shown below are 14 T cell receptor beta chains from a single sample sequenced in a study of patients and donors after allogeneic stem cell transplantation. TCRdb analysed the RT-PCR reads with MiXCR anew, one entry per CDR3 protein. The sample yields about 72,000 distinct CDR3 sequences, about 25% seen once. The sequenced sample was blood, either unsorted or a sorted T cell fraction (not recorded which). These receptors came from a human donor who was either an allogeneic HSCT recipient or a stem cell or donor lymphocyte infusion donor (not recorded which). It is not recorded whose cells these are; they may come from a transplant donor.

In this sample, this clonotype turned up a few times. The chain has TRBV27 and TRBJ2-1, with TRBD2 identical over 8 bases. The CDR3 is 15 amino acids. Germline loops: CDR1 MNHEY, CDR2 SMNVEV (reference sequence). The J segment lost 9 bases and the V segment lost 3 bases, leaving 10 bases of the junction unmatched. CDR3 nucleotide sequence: TGTGCCAGCAGTTTTTTTACAGGGACTAGGGGTGAGCAGTTCTTC. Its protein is CASSFFTGTRGEQFF.

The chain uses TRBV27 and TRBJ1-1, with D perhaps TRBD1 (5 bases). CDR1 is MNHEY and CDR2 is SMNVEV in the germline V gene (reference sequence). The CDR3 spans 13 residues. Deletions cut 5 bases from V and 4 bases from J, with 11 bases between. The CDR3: CASSPLGATEAFF. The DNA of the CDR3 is TGTGCCAGCAGTCCTTTAGGGGCCACTGAAGCTTTCTTT.

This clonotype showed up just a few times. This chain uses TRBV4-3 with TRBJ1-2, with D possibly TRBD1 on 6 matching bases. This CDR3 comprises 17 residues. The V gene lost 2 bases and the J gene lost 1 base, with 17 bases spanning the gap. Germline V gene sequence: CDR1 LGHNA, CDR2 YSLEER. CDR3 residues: CASSQLAGDIVNYGYTF. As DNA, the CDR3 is TGCGCCAGCAGCCAATTAGCAGGGGACATTGTTAACTATGGCTACACCTTC.

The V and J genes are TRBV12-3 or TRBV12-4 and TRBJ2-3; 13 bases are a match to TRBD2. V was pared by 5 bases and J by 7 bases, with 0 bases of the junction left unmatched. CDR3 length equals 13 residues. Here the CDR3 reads CASSGTSGNTQYF. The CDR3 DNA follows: TGTGCCAGCAGTGGGACTAGCGGGAATACGCAGTATTTT.

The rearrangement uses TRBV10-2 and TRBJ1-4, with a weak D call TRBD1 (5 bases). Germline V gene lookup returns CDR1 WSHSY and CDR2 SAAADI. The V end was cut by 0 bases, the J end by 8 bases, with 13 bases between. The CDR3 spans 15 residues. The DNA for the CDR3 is TGCGCCAGCAGTGAGTCAAGCAGGGAAGGAGAAAAACTGTTTTTT. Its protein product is CASSESSREGEKLFF.

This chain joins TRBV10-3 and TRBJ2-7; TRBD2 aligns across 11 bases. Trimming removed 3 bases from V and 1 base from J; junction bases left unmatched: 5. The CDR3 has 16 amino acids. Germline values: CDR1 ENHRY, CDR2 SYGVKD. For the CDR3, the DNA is TGTGCCATCAGTGACCCGACTAGCGGGGCATCCTACGAGCAGTACTTC. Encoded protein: CAISDPTSGASYEQYF.

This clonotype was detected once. CDR3 residues: CASSWGGSGANVLTF. Here the CDR3 DNA reads TGTGCCAGCAGTTGGGGCGGCTCTGGGGCCAACGTCCTGACTTTC. The chain is built from TRBV27 and TRBJ2-6; tentative D call: TRBD1 (5 bases). Looked up from germline, CDR1 is MNHEY and CDR2 is SMNVEV (reference sequence). The CDR3 loop spans 15 amino acids. The ends were cut back, 4 bases at V and 0 bases at J, with 7 bases in the middle.

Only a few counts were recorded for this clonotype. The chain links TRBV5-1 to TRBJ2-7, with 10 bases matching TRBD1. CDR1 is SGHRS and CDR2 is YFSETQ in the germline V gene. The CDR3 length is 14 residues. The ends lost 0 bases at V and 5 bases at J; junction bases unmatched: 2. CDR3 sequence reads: CASSLGQGANEQYF. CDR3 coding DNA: TGCGCCAGCAGCTTGGGACAGGGGGCTAACGAGCAGTACTTC.

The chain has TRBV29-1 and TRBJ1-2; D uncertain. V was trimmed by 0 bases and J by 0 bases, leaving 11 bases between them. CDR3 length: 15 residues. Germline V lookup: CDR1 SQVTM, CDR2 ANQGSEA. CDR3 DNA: TGCAGCGTTGAAGAGGCAGAGCGACCTAACTATGGCTACACCTTC. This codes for CSVEEAERPNYGYTF.

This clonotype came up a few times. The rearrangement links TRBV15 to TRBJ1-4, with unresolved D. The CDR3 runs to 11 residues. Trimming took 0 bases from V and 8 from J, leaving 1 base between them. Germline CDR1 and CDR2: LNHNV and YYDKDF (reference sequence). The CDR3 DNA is TGTGCCACCAGCAGAGAAGAAAAACTGTTTTTT. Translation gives CATSREEKLFF.

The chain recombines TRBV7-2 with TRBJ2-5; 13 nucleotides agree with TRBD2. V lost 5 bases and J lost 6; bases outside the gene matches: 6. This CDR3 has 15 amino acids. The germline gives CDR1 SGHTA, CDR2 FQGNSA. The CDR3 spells CASSPRLAGGQTQYF. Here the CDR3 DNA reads TGTGCCAGCAGCCCGAGACTAGCGGGAGGACAGACCCAGTACTTC.

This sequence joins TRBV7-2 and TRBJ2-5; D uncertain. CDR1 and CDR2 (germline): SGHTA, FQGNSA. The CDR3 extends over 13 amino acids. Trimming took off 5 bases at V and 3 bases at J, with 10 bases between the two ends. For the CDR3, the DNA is TGTGCCAGCAGCAACGGAAGAAAAGAGACCCAGTACTTC. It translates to CASSNGRKETQYF. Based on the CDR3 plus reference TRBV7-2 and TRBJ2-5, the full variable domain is GAGVSQSPSNKVTEKGKDVELRCDPISGHTALYWYRQSLGQGLEFLIYFQGNSAPDKSGLPSDRFSAERTGGSVSTLTIQRTQQEDSAVYLCASSNGRKETQYFGPGTRLLVL.

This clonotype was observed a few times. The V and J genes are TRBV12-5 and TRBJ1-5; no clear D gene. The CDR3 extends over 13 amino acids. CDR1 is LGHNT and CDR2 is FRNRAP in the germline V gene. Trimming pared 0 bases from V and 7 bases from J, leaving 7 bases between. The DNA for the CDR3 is TGTGCTAGTGGTTTGGTAGGAGAACAGCCCCAGCATTTT. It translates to CASGLVGEQPQHF.

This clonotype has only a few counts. CDR3 DNA: TGTGCCAGCAGTTTATCCGTACCGACTTTAAATGAGCAGTTCTTC. Encoded protein: CASSLSVPTLNEQFF. This rearrangement joins TRBV12-3 or TRBV12-4 to TRBJ2-1, with D unclear. V lost 2 bases and J lost 7, with 15 bases in between. This CDR3 has 15 residues.